The T cell receptor (beta chain) described here comes from a study of T cell responses to AZD1222 COVID-19 vaccine. The CDR3 covers 12 residues. Germline V gene data show CDR1 as MNHEY and CDR2 as SVGAGI. The V and J ends lost 7 bases and 3 bases respectively, with 6 bases between them. This clone was seen a single time. Its target is not known. Findings and limits, study-wide: Across spike, vaccine-associated CD4 TCRs were found, dominant at 160-218 and 743-854. The donors showed a predominance of white British ancestry and of females, with possible underestimation of clonal diversity.

The table came from immunoSEQ multiplex PCR; TCRdb's copy has only in-frame clones and leaves some out. This repertoire shows approximately 100,000 clones, 90% to 95% found once; its top ten account for 4% to 5.5%. The starting material was peripheral blood, obtained on day 0 of AZD1222 vaccination. This clonotype originated in an adult in good health. The chain couples TRBV6-5 to TRBJ2-2, with a weak D call TRBD2 (5 bases). CDR3 bases: TGTGCCAGCACCGGGGACACCGGGGAGCTGTTTTTT. This gives the protein CASTGDTGELFF.